These 6 T cell receptor beta chains were all obtained from the same sample, sequenced in a study of blood T cell repertoires in COVID-19. TCRdb's copy holds only in-frame clones and misses some; the assay was immunoSEQ multiplex PCR. The sample lists around 170,000 clones; 86% were seen once. Sequenced: peripheral blood. All receptors derive from a man between 45 and 60 years old with active or convalescent COVID-19.

V is TRBV24-1 and J is TRBJ2-7, with 7 nucleotides matching TRBD1. Germline trimming cut 2 bases from V and 3 bases from J; bases unmatched to any gene: 3. The germline V gene has CDR1 KGHDR and CDR2 SFDVKD. The length of the CDR3 is 14 residues. The CDR3: CATSDSRDSYEQYF. As DNA, the CDR3 is TGTGCCACCAGTGATTCCCGGGACAGCTACGAGCAGTACTTC.

This clone showed up just once. The gene calls are TRBV18 and TRBJ2-7; unclear D gene. The CDR3 length is 13 residues. Germline lookup yields CDR1 KGHSH and CDR2 LQKENI. V was shortened by 5 bases and J by 0 bases, with 8 bases between the two germline ends. The DNA for the CDR3 is TGTGCCAGCTCAGGCGGTATCTCCTACGAGCAGTACTTC. It is translated as CASSGGISYEQYF. The whole variable domain, remainder taken from reference TRBV18 and TRBJ2-7, is NAGVMQNPRHLVRRRGQEARLRCSPMKGHSHVYWYRQLPEEGLKFMVYLQKENIIDESGMPKERFSAEFPKEGPSILRIQQVVRGDSAAYFCASSGGISYEQYFGPGTRLTVT.

DNA of the CDR3: TGTGCCAGCAGTGGACAGGGGTTCAAGGAGCAGTTCTTC. It translates to CASSGQGFKEQFF. The gene calls are TRBV25-1 and TRBJ2-1; 8 nucleotides align to TRBD1. The CDR3 is 13 amino acids. J lost 10 bases, V lost 4 bases, and 6 bases had no gene match. Germline V lookup: CDR1 MGHDK, CDR2 SYGVNS.

The chain has TRBV10-3 and TRBJ1-6; tentatively, D is TRBD1 (6 bases). From germline, CDR1 is ENHRY and CDR2 SYGVKD. Trimming removed 6 bases from V and 0 bases from J, with 9 bases in between. The CDR3 has 15 amino acids. The CDR3 DNA sequence: TGTGCCATCAGGACAGGAGCCTCCTATAATTCACCCCTCCACTTT. Residues: CAIRTGASYNSPLHF.

The chain couples TRBV4-3 to TRBJ2-3; TRBD1 aligns across 10 bases. The CDR3 length is 15 residues. CDR1 and CDR2 from the germline V gene are LGHNA and YSLEER. V lost 1 base and J lost 3; bases outside the gene matches: 1. The CDR3 DNA follows: TGCGCCAGCAGCCAAGGACAGGGGGCAACAGATACGCAGTATTTT. Translated, it gives CASSQGQGATDTQYF.

The chain carries TRBV10-3 and TRBJ1-2, with 10 bases fitting TRBD1. CDR1 ENHRY and CDR2 SYGVKD come from the germline V gene. The CDR3 runs 14 residues. The V gene end was trimmed by 2 bases and the J gene end by 6 bases; junction bases not matched to a gene: 3. CDR3 sequence: CAISEPDRGHGYTF. CDR3 DNA sequence: TGTGCCATCAGTGAGCCCGACAGGGGGCATGGCTACACCTTC.